A single sample gave rise to the 8 T cell receptor beta chains below, sequenced in a study of regulatory T cells in long-lasting Graves disease. Sample time point: newly diagnosed GD, antithyroid drugs for less than 3 months. Preparation of the TCR library used RNA extracted from PBMCs. Construction of the TCR beta libraries employed iRepertoire HTBI primers in conjunction with Arm-PCR of CDR3 regions. From the multiplex PCR reads, TCRdb called clonotypes with MiXCR, one entry per CDR3 protein. The table has hundreds of thousands of distinct CDR3 sequences, 13% seen once. Separately, the same data were catalogued under a study of T cells in Graves' hyperthyroidism and ophthalmopathy.

Material: peripheral blood mononuclear cells (PBMCs), obtained at new diagnosis, from a patient treated with antithyroid drugs. Receptors were obtained from a man aged 25 to 40 with Graves disease.

This clonotype has just one count. In nucleotides, the CDR3 is TGTGCCAGCTCACCAAGTTTCCGGCAGCCGAGAAACTCAGAGCAGTACTTC. Protein: CASSPSFRQPRNSEQYF. The chain joins TRBV18 to TRBJ2-7; no clear D. CDR1 KGHSH and CDR2 LQKENI come from the germline V gene. V was trimmed by 2 bases and J by 7 bases, leaving 24 bases between them. The CDR3 consists of 17 residues. Filled out from reference TRBV18 and TRBJ2-7, the complete variable domain reads NAGVMQNPRHLVRRRGQEARLRCSPMKGHSHVYWYRQLPEEGLKFMVYLQKENIIDESGMPKERFSAEFPKEGPSILRIQQVVRGDSAAYFCASSPSFRQPRNSEQYFGPGTRLTVT.

The CDR3 bases are TGTGCCTGGATGAAGCGGCAGGGGTTCGGTTCACCCCTCCACTTT. Translation gives CAWMKRQGFGSPLHF. V gene TRBV30 combines with J gene TRBJ1-6, with a weak D call TRBD1 (6 bases). The CDR3 has 15 residues. CDR1 and CDR2 from the germline V gene are GTSNPN and SVGIG (reference sequence). V was shortened by 4 bases and J by 9 bases, with 19 bases between the two germline ends.

The chain joins TRBV6-1 to TRBJ2-5, with D perhaps matching TRBD1 or TRBD2 (6 bases each). Germline V gene data show CDR1 as MNHNS and CDR2 as SASEGT. The CDR3 is 15 residues long. The V gene lost 7 bases and the J gene lost 2 bases, with 17 bases spanning the gap. The CDR3 sequence: CASTLEGGGQETQYF. For the CDR3, the DNA is TGTGCCAGCACCCTGGAGGGGGGCGGACAAGAGACCCAGTACTTC.

With respect to this clonotype: A read error may explain this, as a much larger clone is one base away. V usage is TRBV14 and J usage is TRBJ2-5; no firm D call. The V gene's germline CDR1 is SGHDN and CDR2 FVKESK. V lost 0 bases to trimming and J lost 1 base, with 6 bases between them. The CDR3 spans 14 residues. CDR3: CASSQEVSQETQYF. CDR3 nucleotides: TGTGCCAGCAGCCAAGAGGTGTCCCAAGAGACCCAGTACTTC.

V is TRBV10-3 and J is TRBJ2-6; 9 bases match TRBD1. CDR1 ENHRY and CDR2 SYGVKD come from the germline V gene. V was pared by 7 bases and J by 0 bases, with 7 bases of the junction left unmatched. CDR3 length equals 17 residues. The CDR3 loop is CAIKPGQGVSGANVLTF. The DNA of the CDR3 is TGTGCCATCAAACCGGGACAGGGTGTCTCTGGGGCCAACGTCCTGACTTTC.

This clonotype was picked up a small number of times. This chain connects TRBV9 to TRBJ2-1; D may be TRBD2 (6 bases). CDR1 is SGDLS and CDR2 is YYNGEE in the germline V gene. V was pared by 2 bases and J by 8 bases, with 14 bases between. CDR3 size: 14 residues. The CDR3 protein is CASSVWLAVDEQFF. The CDR3 DNA follows: TGTGCCAGCAGCGTGTGGTTAGCGGTCGATGAGCAGTTCTTC.

There are many counts of this clonotype. The rearrangement joins TRBV5-1 to TRBJ2-1; D is unclear. Germline V CDR1 and CDR2: SGHRS, YFSETQ. V was cut by 2 bases and J by 3 bases, with 9 bases left in between. The CDR3 runs to 14 residues. The CDR3 nucleotides read TGCGCCAGCAGCTTAATCGCTCTCTACAATGAGCAGTTCTTC. It is translated as CASSLIALYNEQFF.

This clonotype was detected many times. This chain connects TRBV6-9 to TRBJ2-5, with D possibly matching TRBD2 (6 bases). Germline CDR1 and CDR2: MNHGY and SVAAGI. The V gene lost 3 bases and the J gene lost 1 base, with 9 bases spanning the gap. The CDR3 is 14 amino acids. In DNA form, the CDR3 reads TGTGCCAGCAGTTACGGGGGACTCCAAGAGACCCAGTACTTC. Translated: CASSYGGLQETQYF.